The 5 T cell receptor beta chains below were found in one sample sequenced in a study of blood T cell repertoires in COVID-19. The data were produced by immunoSEQ multiplex PCR, yet TCRdb's version contains in-frame clones alone and is incomplete. The sample carries about 250,000 clones, about 87% recorded once. Sequenced input: PBMCs or T cells enriched from blood (not recorded which). The receptors derive from a woman in her fifties or sixties who had recovered from COVID-19.

This chain links TRBV5-4 with TRBJ2-1; 10 bases fit TRBD2. The germline CDR1 and CDR2 sequences are SGHNT and YYREEE (reference sequence). The CDR3 runs to 16 residues. V lost 0 bases, J lost 9 bases, and 9 bases stayed unmatched. The CDR3 loop is CASSLVVAGGRGEQFF. CDR3 in DNA: TGTGCCAGCAGCTTGGTGGTAGCGGGAGGCCGAGGTGAGCAGTTCTTC.

The V call is TRBV2, the J call TRBJ1-2; possible D gene TRBD1, 5 bases. The germline gives CDR1 SNHLY, CDR2 FYNNEI. The V and J ends lost 8 bases and 5 bases respectively, with 9 bases between them. The CDR3 runs 11 residues. The CDR3 nucleotides read TGTGCCAGCGGGGGGACGTATGGCTACACCTTC. Protein product: CASGGTYGYTF.

The chain is built from TRBV28 and TRBJ1-5; 7 bases agree with TRBD1. V lost 6 bases to trimming and J lost 3 bases; unmatched junction nucleotides: 5. In germline, CDR1 is MDHEN, CDR2 SYDVKM. This CDR3 spans 14 amino acids. The CDR3 region has the DNA TGTGCCAGCAGGGGGGGACAGTTCAATCAGCCCCAGCATTTT. Protein sequence: CASRGGQFNQPQHF.

The chain employs TRBV21-1 and TRBJ1-2; the table gives TRBD1 as D, unverified against the DNA. TRBV21-1 is described as a pseudogene. This CDR3 contains 15 residues. This CDR3 reads CASNLETGVNYGYTF. The CDR3 DNA follows: TGTGCCAGCAACTTAGAGACAGGGGTTAACTATGGCTACACCTTC.

The V gene is TRBV24-1, the J gene TRBJ2-1; tentatively, D is TRBD2 (6 bases). The CDR3 runs to 14 residues. CDR1 is KGHDR and CDR2 is SFDVKD in the germline V gene. Trimming removed 1 base at V and 9 bases at J, with 12 bases between. The CDR3 loop is CATSDFTGVGEQFF. The CDR3 DNA is TGTGCCACCAGTGATTTTACGGGAGTTGGTGAGCAGTTCTTC.